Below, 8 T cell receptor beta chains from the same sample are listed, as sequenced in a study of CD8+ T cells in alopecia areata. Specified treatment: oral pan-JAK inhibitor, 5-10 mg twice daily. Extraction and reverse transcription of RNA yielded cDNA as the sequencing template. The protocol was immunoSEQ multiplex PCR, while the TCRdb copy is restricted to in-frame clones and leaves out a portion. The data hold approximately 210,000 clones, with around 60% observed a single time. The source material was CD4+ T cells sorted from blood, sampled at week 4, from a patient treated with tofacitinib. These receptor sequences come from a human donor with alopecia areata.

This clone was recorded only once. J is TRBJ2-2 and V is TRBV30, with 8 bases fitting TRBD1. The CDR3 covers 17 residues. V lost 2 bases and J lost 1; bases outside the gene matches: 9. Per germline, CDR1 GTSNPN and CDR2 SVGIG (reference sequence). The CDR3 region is CAWSPSRTGLNTGELFF. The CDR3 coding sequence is TGTGCCTGGAGTCCCTCCCGGACAGGGCTGAACACCGGGGAGCTGTTTTTT.

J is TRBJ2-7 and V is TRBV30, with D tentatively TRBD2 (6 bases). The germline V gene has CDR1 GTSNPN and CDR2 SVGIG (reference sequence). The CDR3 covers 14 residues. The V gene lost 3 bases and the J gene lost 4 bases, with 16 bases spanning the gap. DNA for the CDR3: TGTGCCTGGAGGGGGGACTTCCCCGGGTACGAGCAGTACTTC. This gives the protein CAWRGDFPGYEQYF.

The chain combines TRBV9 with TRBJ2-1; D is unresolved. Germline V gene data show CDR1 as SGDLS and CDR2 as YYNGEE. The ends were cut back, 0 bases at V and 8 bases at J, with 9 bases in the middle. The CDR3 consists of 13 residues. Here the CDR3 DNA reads TGTGCCAGCAGCGTAGAGGTACGGGATGAGCAGTTCTTC. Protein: CASSVEVRDEQFF.

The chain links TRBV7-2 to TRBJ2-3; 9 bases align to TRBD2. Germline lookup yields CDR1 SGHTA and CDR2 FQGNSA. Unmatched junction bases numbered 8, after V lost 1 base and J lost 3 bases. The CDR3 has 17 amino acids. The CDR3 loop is CASSLEKRGAGTDTQYF. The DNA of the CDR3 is TGTGCCAGCAGCTTAGAGAAGCGGGGGGCCGGGACAGATACGCAGTATTTT.

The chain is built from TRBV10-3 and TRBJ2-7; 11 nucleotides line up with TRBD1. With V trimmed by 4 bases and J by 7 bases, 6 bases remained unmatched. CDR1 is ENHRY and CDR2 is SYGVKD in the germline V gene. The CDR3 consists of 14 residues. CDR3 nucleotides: TGTGCCATCAGTGTAGGACAGGGGGCTCGGGAGCAGTACTTC. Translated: CAISVGQGAREQYF.

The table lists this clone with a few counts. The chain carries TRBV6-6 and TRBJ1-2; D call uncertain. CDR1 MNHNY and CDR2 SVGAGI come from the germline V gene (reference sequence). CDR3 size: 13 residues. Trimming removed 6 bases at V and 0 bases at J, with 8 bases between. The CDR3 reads CASRRTANYGYTF. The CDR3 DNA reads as TGTGCCAGCAGGCGAACAGCTAACTATGGCTACACCTTC.

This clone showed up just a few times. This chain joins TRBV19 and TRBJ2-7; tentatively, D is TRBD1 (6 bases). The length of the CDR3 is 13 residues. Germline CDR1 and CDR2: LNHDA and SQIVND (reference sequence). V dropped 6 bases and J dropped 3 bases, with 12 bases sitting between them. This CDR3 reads CASRAGTNYEQYF. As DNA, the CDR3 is TGTGCCAGTAGGGCCGGGACAAACTACGAGCAGTACTTC.

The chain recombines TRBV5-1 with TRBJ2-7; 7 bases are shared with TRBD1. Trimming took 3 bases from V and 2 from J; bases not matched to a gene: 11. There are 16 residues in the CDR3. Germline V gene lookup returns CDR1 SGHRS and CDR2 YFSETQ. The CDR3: CASSYGGGQAAYEQYF. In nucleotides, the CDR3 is TGCGCCAGCAGCTATGGTGGCGGACAGGCCGCCTACGAGCAGTACTTC.